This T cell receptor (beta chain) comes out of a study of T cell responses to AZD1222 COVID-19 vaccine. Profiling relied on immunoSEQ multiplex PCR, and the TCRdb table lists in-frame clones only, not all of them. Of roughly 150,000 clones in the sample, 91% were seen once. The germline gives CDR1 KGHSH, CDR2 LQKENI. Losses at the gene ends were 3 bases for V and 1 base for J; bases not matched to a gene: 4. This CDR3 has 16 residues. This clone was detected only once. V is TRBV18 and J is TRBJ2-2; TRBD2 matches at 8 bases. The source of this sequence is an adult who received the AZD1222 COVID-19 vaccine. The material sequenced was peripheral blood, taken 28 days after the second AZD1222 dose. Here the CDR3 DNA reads TGTGCCAGCTCACCCATAGCGGGAAAGAACACCGGGGAGCTGTTTTTT. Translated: CASSPIAGKNTGELFF.